This T cell receptor beta chain was found in a study of T cell clonality in common variable immunodeficiency. This clone was picked up many times. Its target is unknown. The DNA ends 3 residues before the CDR3 does, and the rest of the CDR3 is filled in from the germline J gene. Each donor provided 5 to 8 ml of heparinized whole blood. The CDR3 has 15 residues. CDR1 is KGHSH and CDR2 is LQKENI in the germline V gene. Trimming pared 4 bases from V and 0 bases from J, leaving 11 bases between. Study-level results: Reportedly, TCR beta sequences from common variable immunodeficiency showed fewer deletions and N-nucleotide insertions. CVID subjects shared fewer TCRbeta clones than healthy controls did.

This table comes from immunoSEQ multiplex PCR, and its TCRdb copy is limited to in-frame clones, with some not included. Singletons are absent from the sample, which has roughly 34,000 clones. Input material: peripheral blood mononuclear cells. J is TRBJ2-3 and V is TRBV18, with D possibly TRBD1 on 6 matching bases. The origin of this receptor is a person between 18 and 70 years old in good health. The CDR3 bases that were read are TGTGCCAGCTCACTTCGACAGGAAAGCACAGATACG. Translation: CASSLRQESTDT. The complete CDR3 reads CASSLRQESTDTQYF.